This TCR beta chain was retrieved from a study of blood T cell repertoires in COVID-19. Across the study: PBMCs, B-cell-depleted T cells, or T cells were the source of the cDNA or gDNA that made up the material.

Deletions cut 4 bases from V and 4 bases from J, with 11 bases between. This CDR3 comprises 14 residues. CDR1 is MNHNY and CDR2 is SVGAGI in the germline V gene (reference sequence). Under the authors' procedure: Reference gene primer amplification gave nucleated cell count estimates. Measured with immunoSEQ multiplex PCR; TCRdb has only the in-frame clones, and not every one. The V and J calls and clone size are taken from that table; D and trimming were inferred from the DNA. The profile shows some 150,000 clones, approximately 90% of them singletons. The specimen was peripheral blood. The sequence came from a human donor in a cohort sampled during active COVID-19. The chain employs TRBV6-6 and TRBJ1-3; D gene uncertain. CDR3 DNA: TGTGCCAGCAGTTCGGGATTTGCAGGAAACACCATATATTTT. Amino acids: CASSSGFAGNTIYF.